These 19 T cell receptor beta chains were all obtained from the same sample, sequenced in a study of blood T cell repertoires in COVID-19. Here immunoSEQ multiplex PCR was the method, and the copy in TCRdb shows in-frame clones only, minus some. The sample carries some 130,000 clones, 80% to 90% recorded once. Sequenced: peripheral blood. All receptors derive from a woman between 55 and 75 years old with acute or convalescent COVID-19.

This clone was picked up one time. In the same sample, other DNA sequences code for this CDR3. The J gene is TRBJ2-6, the V gene TRBV6-2 or TRBV6-3, with TRBD2 matching over 12 bases. V gave up 0 bases and J gave up 0 bases; unmatched junction bases: 6. The germline V gene encodes CDR1 MNHEY and CDR2 SVGEGT. The CDR3 has 20 amino acids. The CDR3 bases are TGTGCCAGCAGTTACTCCCCGGGACTAGCGGGCTTCTCTGGGGCCAACGTCCTGACTTTC. Its translation is CASSYSPGLAGFSGANVLTF.

A word on this clone: Other nucleotide sequences in the sample specify the same CDR3. V and J are TRBV12-3 or TRBV12-4 and TRBJ1-2; D is ambiguous. The CDR3 extends over 11 amino acids. The germline V and J ends were trimmed by 4 bases and 5 bases, with 5 bases remaining between them. This CDR3 is CASSSLYGYTF. The CDR3 nucleotides are TGTGCCAGCAGTTCACTTTATGGCTACACCTTC.

This clone was seen just once. V usage is TRBV10-2 and J usage is TRBJ2-1, with TRBD2 matching over 14 bases. With V trimmed by 5 bases and J by 7 bases, 4 bases remained unmatched. The CDR3 is 15 residues long. CDR1 and CDR2 (germline): WSHSY, SAAADI. The CDR3 loop reads CASSPTSGRANEQFF. The CDR3 nucleotides are TGCGCCAGCAGTCCGACTAGCGGGAGGGCAAATGAGCAGTTCTTC.

Here the CDR3 DNA reads TGTGCCAGCAGCTTGAGCGGGGCCTCCTACGAGCAGTACTTC. It is translated as CASSLSGASYEQYF. The J gene is TRBJ2-7, the V gene TRBV5-5; 7 bases agree with TRBD2. The CDR3 covers 14 residues. Trimming removed 1 base from V and 0 bases from J; junction bases left unmatched: 1. The germline CDR1 and CDR2 sequences are SGHKS and YYEKEE (reference sequence). Full variable domain (outside the CDR3, taken from reference TRBV5-5 and TRBJ2-7): DAGVTQSPTHLIKTRGQQVTLRCSPISGHKSVSWYQQVLGQGPQFIFQYYEKEERGRGNFPDRFSARQFPNYSSELNVNALLLGDSALYLCASSLSGASYEQYFGPGTRLTVT.

This rearrangement joins TRBV19 to TRBJ1-2, with TRBD1 matching 10 bases. Germline V gives CDR1 LNHDA, CDR2 SQIVND (reference sequence). The CDR3 runs 14 residues. V was pared by 11 bases and J by 4 bases, with 10 bases of the junction left unmatched. The CDR3 is CAARGRDRGYGYTF. The CDR3 nucleotides are TGTGCCGCCCGGGGCCGGGACAGGGGCTATGGCTACACCTTC.

V and J are TRBV24-1 and TRBJ2-3, with D tentatively TRBD1 (5 bases). Germline values: CDR1 KGHDR, CDR2 SFDVKD. The CDR3 spans 12 residues. V lost 5 bases to trimming and J lost 7 bases, with 9 bases between them. The CDR3 reads CATSVTGNTQYF. The CDR3 DNA follows: TGTGCCACCAGTGTTACAGGTAATACGCAGTATTTT.

V and J are TRBV13 and TRBJ1-3, with 7 bases matching TRBD1. The V and J ends lost 5 bases and 8 bases, in that order; junction bases with no gene match: 15. There are 16 residues in the CDR3. Germline CDR1 PRHDT, CDR2 FYEKMQ (reference sequence). This chain's CDR3 is CASSQAGGTGRHTIYF. The CDR3 DNA reads as TGTGCCAGCAGCCAAGCAGGGGGAACAGGGAGGCACACCATATATTTT.

The chain is built from TRBV2 and TRBJ2-7; TRBD2 agrees at 12 bases. J was trimmed by 6 bases and V by 6 bases; bases with no gene match: 9. Germline loops: CDR1 SNHLY, CDR2 FYNNEI. This CDR3 spans 15 amino acids. CDR3 sequence (DNA): TGTGCCAGCAGCCTACTAGCGGGAGGATCGGGCGAGCAGTACGTC. Its protein product is CASSLLAGGSGEQYV.

The V gene is TRBV29-1, the J gene TRBJ2-3; TRBD1 is a possible D gene (6 bases). Per the germline V gene, CDR1 is SQVTM and CDR2 is ANQGSEA. V was cut by 7 bases and J by 2 bases, with 13 bases left in between. CDR3 length: 13 residues. The CDR3 DNA reads TGCAGCGCCCAGGGACATTCCACAGATACGCAGTATTTT. Translating gives CSAQGHSTDTQYF.

J is TRBJ2-7 and V is TRBV3-1 (or the pseudogene TRBV3-2), with TRBD2 as a possible D gene (6 bases). CDR1 is LGHDT, CDR2 YNNKEL, per germline (reference sequence). The CDR3 is made up of 14 amino acids. Between the trimmed V and J ends, which lost 1 base and 1 base, there was a span of 8 bases. CDR3 amino acids: CASSQGGISYEQYF. CDR3 in DNA: TGTGCCAGCAGCCAAGGCGGGATATCCTACGAGCAGTACTTC.

The V and J genes are TRBV7-9 and TRBJ1-5; D unclear. The CDR3 runs to 17 residues. CDR1 and CDR2 (germline): SEHNR, FQNEAQ (reference sequence). Trimming took off 1 base at V and 0 bases at J, with 13 bases between the two ends. The CDR3 nucleotides read TGTGCCAGCAGCTTAGGATCGGGTGGATATAGCAATCAGCCCCAGCATTTT. As protein: CASSLGSGGYSNQPQHF.

The rearrangement joins TRBV19 to TRBJ1-6, with TRBD1 matching over 7 bases. The CDR3 has 17 residues. The germline CDR1 and CDR2 sequences are LNHDA and SQIVND (reference sequence). Losses at the gene ends were 6 bases for V and 7 bases for J; bases not matched to a gene: 15. CDR3 sequence (DNA): TGTGCCAGTAGGCCCCGGGGAACGACAGGGTGGAATTCACCCCTCCACTTT. It codes for CASRPRGTTGWNSPLHF. The variable domain in full, completed from reference TRBV19 and TRBJ1-6, reads DGGITQSPKYLFRKEGQNVTLSCEQNLNHDAMYWYRQDPGQGLRLIYYSQIVNDFQKGDIAEGYSVSREKKESFPLTVTSAQKNPTAFYLCASRPRGTTGWNSPLHFGNGTRLTVT.

The chain recombines TRBV18 with TRBJ1-5; D uncertain. V gave up 2 bases and J gave up 2 bases, with 7 bases separating them. This CDR3 spans 14 amino acids. Germline values: CDR1 KGHSH, CDR2 LQKENI. CDR3 protein: CASSPGGGNQPQHF. The DNA of the CDR3 is TGTGCCAGCTCACCAGGCGGGGGCAATCAGCCCCAGCATTTT.

The gene calls are TRBV11-3 and TRBJ1-1; D not certain. The V end lost 0 bases, the J end lost 3 bases, and 8 bases lay between the germline ends. The CDR3 extends over 14 amino acids. CDR1 and CDR2 from the germline V gene are SGHNT and YENEEA. CDR3 coding DNA: TGTGCCAGCAGCTTAGACAGGCAGTACACTGAAGCTTTCTTT. Translated, it gives CASSLDRQYTEAFF.

This chain links TRBV6-5 with TRBJ1-4; D remains unclear. The CDR3 extends over 15 amino acids. Trimming stripped 5 bases from V and 5 bases from J, with 15 bases between. Per the germline V gene, CDR1 is MNHEY and CDR2 is SVGAGI. The CDR3 is CASSQNLRQNEKLFF. The CDR3 DNA is TGTGCCAGCAGTCAGAACCTACGACAAAATGAAAAACTGTTTTTT.

The J gene is TRBJ2-5, the V gene TRBV5-1; TRBD2 aligns across 12 bases. V shed 4 bases, J shed 4 bases, and the junction held 2 bases outside the gene matches. The CDR3 extends over 14 amino acids. Germline V gene sequence: CDR1 SGHRS, CDR2 YFSETQ. The CDR3 region is CASSEGLAGETQYF. The DNA of the CDR3 is TGCGCCAGCAGCGAGGGACTAGCGGGAGAGACCCAGTACTTC.

Turning to this clone: Distinct nucleotide sequences in the sample also encode this CDR3. This chain links TRBV6-1 with TRBJ1-2; D is possibly TRBD1 (5 bases). The CDR3 is 13 amino acids. The V end lost 3 bases, the J end lost 4 bases, and 9 bases lay between the germline ends. Looked up from germline, CDR1 is MNHNS and CDR2 is SASEGT. CDR3 region: CASSEAGVYGYTF. For the CDR3, the DNA is TGTGCCAGCAGTGAGGCGGGGGTCTATGGCTACACCTTC.

Regarding this clone: Compared with germline, one end of the junction differs, possibly owing to a read error. This rearrangement joins TRBV25-1 to TRBJ2-5; the match to TRBD2 covers 8 bases. The CDR3 length is 13 residues. Germline V gene data show CDR1 as MGHDK and CDR2 as SYGVNS. The CDR3 nucleotides are TGCGCCAGCATCACTAGCGGTAAAGAGACCCAGTACTTC. Its translation: CASITSGKETQYF.

This clone was picked up a small number of times. The junction shows a germline mismatch at one end, possibly a read error. The chain recombines TRBV5-4 with TRBJ2-1; 8 bases map to TRBD2. The germline V gene has CDR1 SGHNT and CDR2 YYREEE (reference sequence). The CDR3 loop spans 16 amino acids. The CDR3 spells CASSPTGTRLYSEQFF. The CDR3 region has the DNA TGTGCCAGCAGCCCTACCGGGACTAGGCTCTACAGTGAGCAGTTCTTC.